The source of this T cell receptor (beta chain) is a study of T-cell memory formation after mild COVID-19. Study-wide results and limits: Clones that shrank (day 15 to 85) were balanced CD4/CD8, whereas later expanders leaned CD4+.

5'RACE primed at constant segments yielded TCR alpha and TCR beta cDNA libraries bearing sample barcodes and UMIs. TCRdb reanalysed the 5' RACE reads using MiXCR and keeps one entry per CDR3 protein. There are 470,000 or so distinct CDR3 sequences in the sample; over 15% occur only once, and 12% lies in the top ten. Points on this clonotype: Its cognate antigen is unknown.

The CDR3 spans 14 residues. From germline, CDR1 is MNHEY and CDR2 SMNVEV (reference sequence). Deletions cut 4 bases from V and 3 bases from J, with 12 bases between. The source of this sequence is an adult woman who had mild COVID-19 (a few samples of this study predate the infection). Cell type and time point are not known. The specimen sequenced was PBMCs or a T cell subset sorted from them (not recorded which). The J gene is TRBJ1-1, the V gene TRBV27; the D gene is possibly TRBD1 (5 bases). CDR3 in amino acids: CASSSSGTHTEAFF. In nucleotides, the CDR3 is TGTGCCAGCAGTTCCTCCGGGACCCACACTGAAGCTTTCTTT.